The clone carrying this T cell receptor (beta chain) has ten or more counts. Its specificity is unknown. Using unique molecular identifiers, the investigators prepared the TCRbeta library. TCRdb reprocessed the PCR reads via MiXCR and lists one record per CDR3 protein. The sample has 250,000 to 300,000 distinct CDR3 sequences; around a tenth are singletons. This sample was taken from a study of T-cell reconstitution after alpha-beta-depleted transplantation in children. General study results and limits: Newly produced T cells mostly provided counts and TCRbeta diversity after one year, as hyperexpanded clones declined.

Unmatched junction bases numbered 19, after V lost 5 bases and J lost 4 bases. Looked up from germline, CDR1 is LNHDA and CDR2 is SQIVND (reference sequence). The CDR3 consists of 19 residues. The clonotype comes from a boy younger than two with acute myeloid leukemia, due to receive a stem cell transplant. Sequencing used PBMCs, obtained before TCRalphabeta/CD19-depleted stem cell transplant. This rearrangement joins TRBV19 to TRBJ2-7, with 11 bases that match TRBD2. The DNA of the CDR3 is TGTGCCAGTAGTGACCGAGACAGGGGGTGGACTAGCGGGCCTTACGAGCAGTACTTC. Its translation: CASSDRDRGWTSGPYEQYF.